This paragraph reports one T cell receptor beta chain. Its antigen is not identified. These data belong to a study of persistence of HIV-infected CD4 T cells. The study's findings and limits: Antigen-responding cells were enriched for degenerate expanded CDR3beta sequences.

The stimulus was lysate of CMV-infected fibroblasts, about 10 ug/mL. CD40L/CD69 double-negative CD45RO-high memory CD4+ T cells were collected. CD4+ T cell counts exceeded 400 cells/uL; CMV serology was positive. J gave up 0 bases and V 5 bases, and 5 bases lay outside the gene matches. CDR3 size: 18 residues. CDR1 is SGHTA and CDR2 is FQGNSA in the germline V gene. Sequencing used immunoSEQ version 4 in survey mode. Each sample used up to 1 ug genomic DNA diluted to about 10 ng/uL. Sequencing used immunoSEQ multiplex PCR; TCRdb keeps in-frame clones, though not all of them. The table includes roughly 35,000 clones, 80% detected once.

The V gene is TRBV7-2, the J gene TRBJ2-2; 14 bases match TRBD2. The material sequenced was CD4+ T cells sorted from PBMCs after approximately 18-hour stimulation, taken from a patient who received antiretroviral therapy. This clonotype was sampled from an adult man with HIV who was CMV-seropositive. The CDR3 spells CASSGQTSGGANTGELFF. The CDR3 DNA follows: TGTGCCAGCAGCGGTCAGACTAGCGGGGGGGCGAACACCGGGGAGCTGTTTTTT.